This T cell receptor (beta chain) was sequenced for a study of shared clonotypes between healthy human individuals. The length of the CDR3 is 17 residues. Points from the study as a whole: Compared with clonotypes that all four donors shared, non-shared clonotypes had lower generation probabilities. Naive subsets generally had larger estimated richness than memory subsets. Among donors, sharing of clonotypes was expected to be affected by sequencing depth.

Deep-level settings were used for running the assay. Profiled with immunoSEQ multiplex PCR; TCRdb holds only in-frame clones, not every one. The sample has some 1.4 million clones, around 97% seen once. Concerning this clone: Its antigen is currently unknown.

Specimen: naive CD4+ T cells sorted from blood. Subset defined: CD45RA+ positively selected. This rearrangement joins TRBV21-1 to TRBJ1-5; the table assigns TRBD1, which was not confirmed against the DNA. TRBV21-1 is a listed pseudogene. The TCR originated in a young man in good health. CDR3 protein: CASSTWGQGKLNQPQHF. CDR3 nucleotide sequence: TGTGCCAGCAGCACATGGGGACAGGGGAAGTTGAATCAGCCCCAGCATTTT.